The present T cell receptor (beta chain) was sequenced within a study of glioma-infiltrating T cells after dendritic cell vaccination. CDR1 is SGHRS and CDR2 is YFSETQ in the germline V gene. The CDR3 length is 15 residues. Trimming removed 6 bases from V and 1 base from J; junction bases left unmatched: 4. Only patients with spare fresh-frozen tumor and over two years of follow-up were included. All glioblastoma patients lacked an isocitrate dehydrogenase mutation. Input was roughly 2.2 ug genomic DNA, or all available if less. Primers: 60 V beta forward and 13 J beta reverse. The data were produced by immunoSEQ multiplex PCR, yet TCRdb's version contains in-frame clones alone and is incomplete. Of about 99,000 clones in the sample, roughly four fifths were seen once.

The TCR comes from a human donor with glioblastoma. This chain connects TRBV5-1 to TRBJ2-1; 10 positions match TRBD1. Here the sequenced sample was blood, taken before dendritic cell vaccination. The CDR3 region has the DNA TGCGCCAGCAACCTGGGACAGGGGTCCTACAATGAGCAGTTCTTC. It specifies CASNLGQGSYNEQFF.